The 28 T cell receptor beta chains listed next were all sequenced from one sample in a study of technical replicates of blood from four donors (dated by TCRdb to about 2017). Preparation of the library involved the immunoSEQ multiplex PCR assay. The clones in this table, taken by TCRdb from immuneACCESS, are in-frame only. Not every clone is retained; where verified, under half of the shortfall comes from an unresolved V gene, and the cause of the rest is unknown. This sample is represented by some 60,000 clones; around 96% of them were singletons. The top ten clones comprise over 2.5% of the sample. Sequenced input: PBMCs. The receptor source for this set is a human donor in good health. Some clones in this sample may be carry-over from other donors' samples.

The chain links TRBV10-3 to TRBJ1-5; possible D gene TRBD1, 6 bases. The germline V gene has CDR1 ENHRY and CDR2 SYGVKD. V was shortened by 5 bases and J by 4 bases, with 12 bases between the two germline ends. The CDR3 sequence is 14 residues long. CDR3 region: CAISLQGDNQPQHF. The CDR3 region has the DNA TGTGCCATCAGTTTACAGGGTGATAATCAGCCCCAGCATTTT.

The chain employs TRBV7-2 and TRBJ1-6, with D possibly matching TRBD1 (6 bases). The CDR3 extends over 17 amino acids. The ends were cut back, 2 bases at V and 7 bases at J, with 18 bases in the middle. The germline V gene has CDR1 SGHTA and CDR2 FQGNSA. The CDR3 DNA is TGTGCCAGCAGCTTAAGAGACAGGCCGAGGGGGAATTCACCCCTCCACTTT. Translation gives CASSLRDRPRGNSPLHF.

Only one count was recorded for this clone. The chain is built from TRBV6-6 and TRBJ2-7; 12 bases are shared with TRBD1. CDR1 and CDR2 (germline): MNHNY, SVGAGI (reference sequence). CDR3 length: 13 residues. The V and J ends lost 10 bases and 4 bases, in that order; junction bases with no gene match: 5. CDR3: CATMGQGAYEQYF. The DNA of the CDR3 is TGTGCCACGATGGGACAGGGGGCTTACGAGCAGTACTTC.

The chain combines TRBV9 with TRBJ2-5; 7 bases map to TRBD1. The CDR3 is 14 residues long. The ends lost 0 bases at V and 5 bases at J; junction bases unmatched: 4. The germline V gene encodes CDR1 SGDLS and CDR2 YYNGEE. The CDR3 region is CASSVDRGYETQYF. The CDR3 bases are TGTGCCAGCAGCGTAGACAGGGGTTATGAGACCCAGTACTTC.

The chain recombines TRBV4-1 with TRBJ1-2, with a tentative D call TRBD1 (6 bases). Germline loops: CDR1 MGHRA, CDR2 YSYEKL. The CDR3 consists of 16 residues. With 4 bases removed from V and 3 bases from J, the gap between germline ends came to 18 bases. The CDR3, as DNA: TGCGCCAGCAGCCTTTCGGGGGGCATCCGTGACTATGGCTACACCTTC. This gives the protein CASSLSGGIRDYGYTF.

The V and J genes are TRBV7-2 and TRBJ2-5; 7 bases line up with TRBD2. This CDR3 has 15 residues. Per the germline V gene, CDR1 is SGHTA and CDR2 is FQGNSA. V shed 2 bases and J 7 bases; nucleotides not matched to a gene: 10. The CDR3 loop is CASSLPFAGERTQYF. Written as DNA, the CDR3 is TGTGCCAGCAGCTTACCATTCGCGGGGGAGCGGACCCAGTACTTC.

The genes are TRBV7-2 and TRBJ2-7, with TRBD2 matching over 9 bases. The CDR3 loop spans 14 amino acids. The germline CDR1 and CDR2 sequences are SGHTA and FQGNSA. Trimming at V came to 3 bases and at J to 4 bases, leaving 4 bases not matched to a gene. The CDR3 spells CASSFSGRAYEQYF. In DNA form, the CDR3 reads TGTGCCAGCAGCTTTAGCGGGAGAGCTTACGAGCAGTACTTC. Drawing the rest from reference TRBV7-2 and TRBJ2-7, the complete variable domain is GAGVSQSPSNKVTEKGKDVELRCDPISGHTALYWYRQSLGQGLEFLIYFQGNSAPDKSGLPSDRFSAERTGGSVSTLTIQRTQQEDSAVYLCASSFSGRAYEQYFGPGTRLTVT.

V gene TRBV7-9 combines with J gene TRBJ2-5; 9 nucleotides align to TRBD1. From germline, CDR1 is SEHNR and CDR2 FQNEAQ (reference sequence). The CDR3 covers 13 residues. The V gene end was trimmed by 2 bases and the J gene end by 7 bases; junction bases not matched to a gene: 2. CDR3 sequence: CASSLNRGLTQYF. Written as DNA, the CDR3 is TGTGCCAGCAGCTTAAACAGGGGGCTGACCCAGTACTTC.

This clone has just one count. This chain uses TRBV7-2 with TRBJ1-1; D is uncertain. This CDR3 has 15 amino acids. Germline CDR1 and CDR2: SGHTA and FQGNSA. With 5 bases removed from V and 6 bases from J, the gap between germline ends came to 19 bases. The CDR3 sequence: CASSRQDPDDPEAFF. CDR3 DNA: TGTGCCAGCAGCCGACAAGACCCAGACGACCCTGAAGCTTTCTTT. The entire variable domain, with the rest obtained from reference TRBV7-2 and TRBJ1-1, is as follows: GAGVSQSPSNKVTEKGKDVELRCDPISGHTALYWYRQSLGQGLEFLIYFQGNSAPDKSGLPSDRFSAERTGGSVSTLTIQRTQQEDSAVYLCASSRQDPDDPEAFFGQGTRLTVV.

The gene calls are TRBV7-2 and TRBJ1-2; 12 bases line up with TRBD1. J was trimmed by 7 bases and V by 5 bases; bases with no gene match: 5. The length of the CDR3 is 14 residues. Germline lookup yields CDR1 SGHTA and CDR2 FQGNSA. The CDR3 DNA sequence: TGTGCCAGCAGCCCCGGGACAGGGGGCTTTGGCTACACCTTC. It specifies CASSPGTGGFGYTF.

The genes are TRBV7-9 and TRBJ2-2; 7 nucleotides align to TRBD2. The length of the CDR3 is 14 residues. Germline assignment: CDR1 SEHNR and CDR2 FQNEAQ (reference sequence). V trimming: 4 bases; J trimming: 5 bases; junction bases outside the gene matches: 4. The DNA of the CDR3 is TGTGCCAGCAGCTCTTGGGGGGGGACCGGGGAGCTGTTTTTT. It yields the protein CASSSWGGTGELFF.

The chain carries TRBV29-1 and TRBJ2-7, with 8 bases fitting TRBD1. The V gene's germline CDR1 is SQVTM and CDR2 ANQGSEA. The CDR3 loop spans 13 amino acids. V was clipped by 7 bases and J by 4 bases; unmatched bases: 9. CDR3 nucleotides: TGCAGCGCTGTAAAGACAGGGGCTTACGAGCAGTACTTC. Its protein product is CSAVKTGAYEQYF.

The rearrangement links TRBV9 to TRBJ2-3, with 8 bases lining up with TRBD2. This CDR3 spans 15 amino acids. V lost 1 base, J lost 5 bases, and 6 bases stayed unmatched. The germline V gene encodes CDR1 SGDLS and CDR2 YYNGEE. Here the CDR3 DNA reads TGTGCCAGCAGCGTATCAGGGACTAGTATAGATACGCAGTATTTT. Amino acid sequence: CASSVSGTSIDTQYF.

The chain recombines TRBV4-3 with TRBJ2-7; 10 nucleotides align to TRBD1. Germline CDR1 is LGHNA and CDR2 is YSLEER. Unmatched junction bases numbered 2, after V lost 4 bases and J lost 2 bases. The CDR3 has 14 amino acids. The CDR3, as DNA: TGCGCCAGCAGCCGAGGGACAGGGGCCTACGAGCAGTACTTC. It translates to CASSRGTGAYEQYF.

The chain couples TRBV7-9 to TRBJ1-5, with D possibly TRBD1 on 5 matching bases. Germline V gene data show CDR1 as SEHNR and CDR2 as FQNEAQ (reference sequence). Trimming removed 3 bases from V and 2 bases from J, with 8 bases in between. This CDR3 has 14 residues. The CDR3 loop reads CASSLGGRNQPQHF. The CDR3 DNA reads as TGTGCCAGCAGCTTGGGGGGACGCAATCAGCCCCAGCATTTT.

The chain has TRBV19 and TRBJ1-1; D possibly corresponds to TRBD1 (6 bases). CDR1 is LNHDA and CDR2 is SQIVND in the germline V gene (reference sequence). CDR3 length: 15 amino acids. V lost 6 bases, J lost 5 bases, and 19 bases lay in between. The CDR3 bases are TGTGCCAGTAGGGGCGGGGGCTTGGCGGTTACTGAAGCTTTCTTT. Its protein is CASRGGGLAVTEAFF.

The chain uses TRBV7-3 and TRBJ2-1, with D possibly being TRBD2 (6 bases). V was trimmed by 1 base and J by 4 bases, leaving 14 bases between them. The CDR3 spans 16 residues. Germline assignment: CDR1 SGHTA and CDR2 FQGTGA. CDR3 DNA sequence: TGTGCCAGCAGCTTAAGGGACTGGCCCGGTTACAATGAGCAGTTCTTC. It yields the protein CASSLRDWPGYNEQFF.

The genes are TRBV7-3 and TRBJ2-1; a possible D gene is TRBD1 (6 bases). This CDR3 is 15 amino acids long. CDR1 is SGHTA, CDR2 FQGTGA, per germline. Trimming took off 5 bases at V and 2 bases at J, with 13 bases between the two ends. CDR3 DNA sequence: TGTGCCAGCAGCAGAGACAGGAGGACCTACAATGAGCAGTTCTTC. It codes for CASSRDRRTYNEQFF.

The J gene is TRBJ2-5, the V gene TRBV7-3; the D gene is possibly TRBD2 (5 bases). Germline V gene lookup returns CDR1 SGHTA and CDR2 FQGTGA. CDR3 length: 13 residues. Trimming took off 5 bases at V and 2 bases at J, with 9 bases between the two ends. The CDR3 protein is CASSRTYQETQYF. CDR3 DNA: TGTGCCAGCAGCAGGACTTATCAAGAGACCCAGTACTTC. Full variable domain (missing parts from reference TRBV7-3 and TRBJ2-5): GAGVSQTPSNKVTEKGKYVELRCDPISGHTALYWYRQSLGQGPEFLIYFQGTGAADDSGLPNDRFFAVRPEGSVSTLKIQRTERGDSAVYLCASSRTYQETQYFGPGTRLLVL.

CDR3 loop: CASITDRADTEAFF. The CDR3 DNA reads TGTGCCAGCATTACGGACAGGGCCGACACTGAAGCTTTCTTT. The rearrangement joins TRBV6-1 to TRBJ1-1; 8 positions match TRBD1. The CDR3 spans 14 residues. The ends lost 7 bases at V and 3 bases at J; junction bases unmatched: 7. Germline V gene sequence: CDR1 MNHNS, CDR2 SASEGT.

CDR3 bases: TGTGCCAGCAGCTCCCGACAGGGAAATAATTCACCCCTCCACTTT. This translates into CASSSRQGNNSPLHF. This chain joins TRBV7-2 and TRBJ1-6; 7 nucleotides agree with TRBD1. V lost 4 bases to trimming and J lost 5 bases; unmatched junction nucleotides: 5. The CDR3 is made up of 15 amino acids. Germline CDR1 SGHTA, CDR2 FQGNSA. Looking up the rest from reference TRBV7-2 and TRBJ1-6 gives the full variable domain: GAGVSQSPSNKVTEKGKDVELRCDPISGHTALYWYRQSLGQGLEFLIYFQGNSAPDKSGLPSDRFSAERTGGSVSTLTIQRTQQEDSAVYLCASSSRQGNNSPLHFGNGTRLTVT.

The J gene is TRBJ1-1, the V gene TRBV4-1; D ambiguous. CDR1 is MGHRA, CDR2 YSYEKL, per germline. Trimming took 1 base from V and 7 from J, leaving 4 bases between them. There are 11 residues in the CDR3. The CDR3 loop is CASSQGLEAFF. The DNA of the CDR3 is TGCGCCAGCAGCCAAGGGCTTGAAGCTTTCTTT.

This chain links TRBV5-6 with TRBJ2-7; weak D call: TRBD2 (6 bases). Trimming shortened V by 3 bases and J by 9 bases, and 19 bases separated the two germline ends. Germline V gene lookup returns CDR1 SGHDT and CDR2 YYEEEE. The CDR3 loop spans 14 amino acids. DNA for the CDR3: TGTGCCAGCAGCTCCGGGGGTGTGTGGCTTAGGCAGTACTTC. Encoded protein: CASSSGGVWLRQYF.

The genes are TRBV5-5 and TRBJ1-3; possibly TRBD1 for D (6 bases). Germline V gene data show CDR1 as SGHKS and CDR2 as YYEKEE (reference sequence). V dropped 5 bases and J dropped 4 bases, with 13 bases sitting between them. The CDR3 extends over 14 amino acids. CDR3 protein: CASSLQGIGNTIYF. CDR3 coding DNA: TGTGCCAGCAGTTTACAGGGTATCGGAAACACCATATATTTT.

This clone was seen only once. This chain uses TRBV6-5 with TRBJ1-1, with TRBD1 as a possible D gene (5 bases). The length of the CDR3 is 13 residues. The germline CDR1 and CDR2 sequences are MNHEY and SVGAGI. V gave up 7 bases and J gave up 0 bases, with 9 bases separating them. This CDR3 is CASTRGMNTEAFF. The CDR3 DNA is TGTGCCAGCACTCGGGGGATGAACACTGAAGCTTTCTTT.

V gene TRBV4-2 combines with J gene TRBJ1-5, with D unresolved. CDR3 length: 14 amino acids. From germline, CDR1 is LGHNA and CDR2 YNFKEQ. The V end was cut by 5 bases, the J end by 2 bases, with 10 bases between. The CDR3 DNA is TGTGCCAGCAGCGACTTCGGAGGCAATCAGCCCCAGCATTTT. Translating it yields CASSDFGGNQPQHF.

The rearrangement joins TRBV10-3 to TRBJ2-1; D gene ambiguous. V was shortened by 5 bases and J by 0 bases, with 14 bases between the two germline ends. Germline CDR1 ENHRY, CDR2 SYGVKD. The length of the CDR3 is 16 residues. CDR3 sequence (DNA): TGTGCCATCAGTCCCGACACTTCCATCTCCTACAATGAGCAGTTCTTC. As protein: CAISPDTSISYNEQFF.

V usage is TRBV18 and J usage is TRBJ1-2; D is uncertain. The CDR3 consists of 14 residues. V was trimmed by 3 bases and J by 8 bases, leaving 16 bases between them. Germline V gives CDR1 KGHSH, CDR2 LQKENI. CDR3 residues: CASSPDGELGGYTF. The CDR3 bases are TGTGCCAGCTCACCGGACGGGGAGCTTGGAGGCTACACCTTC.